One and the same sample provided the 2 T cell receptor beta chains below, sequenced in a study of long-term antiretroviral therapy in people with HIV. The assay used was immunoSEQ (version v3.0), run at survey level. Generated by immunoSEQ multiplex PCR, the TCRdb table keeps only in-frame clones and is missing some. Of 25,000 to 35,000 clones listed, approximately 95% were seen once; the top ten hold approximately 3%. This specimen was unsorted PBMCs, taken 5.3 years after starting antiretroviral therapy. The receptors come from a man aged 50 to 59 with HIV.

V gene TRBV27 combines with J gene TRBJ2-7; D ambiguous. The CDR3 is 12 amino acids. Germline-derived CDR1 and CDR2 are MNHEY and SMNVEV (reference sequence). V lost 5 bases, J lost 3 bases, and 8 bases lay in between. CDR3 DNA sequence: TGTGCCAGCAGTGGCCGCGGCTACGAGCAGTACTTC. This sequence encodes CASSGRGYEQYF.

This clone appeared once. The CDR3 DNA reads as TGTGCCAGCAGGATCGGGACTAGCGGGGGCTACGAGCAGTACTTC. It is translated as CASRIGTSGGYEQYF. The chain employs TRBV6-6 and TRBJ2-7, with 14 positions matching TRBD2. The V gene end was trimmed by 6 bases and the J gene end by 3 bases; junction bases not matched to a gene: 4. This CDR3 contains 15 residues. Germline-derived CDR1 and CDR2 are MNHNY and SVGAGI (reference sequence).